The clone carrying this TCR beta chain showed up just a few times. Its cognate antigen is unknown. This specimen comes from a study of blood T cells in healthy people across ages. Study observations and caveats: A roughly linear age-dependent decrease characterized TCR beta diversity per million T cells. Researchers deemed the diversity estimates from one million T cells underestimates.

A second PCR, run for about 6 to 11 cycles, used a sample-barcoded 5' primer plus a J-beta primer mix. The study obtained at least 3 million CDR3-containing paired-end reads from every sample. TCRdb re-derived calls from the 5' RACE reads in MiXCR, one entry per CDR3 protein. The sample lists roughly 2 million distinct CDR3 sequences, 49% occurring once. This CDR3 spans 14 amino acids. Trimming removed 1 base at V and 4 bases at J, with 9 bases between. Germline V lookup: CDR1 LNHDA, CDR2 SQIVND (reference sequence). The authors extracted at least 6 micrograms of total RNA per sample. The source material was blood. The chain uses TRBV19 and TRBJ2-3; D ambiguous. The receptor was derived from a middle-aged woman in good health. The CDR3 sequence is CASSIGLVSDTQYF. The CDR3, as DNA: TGTGCCAGTAGTATAGGTCTAGTTTCAGATACGCAGTATTTT.